Here is one TCR beta chain with its context. Under the authors' procedure: For nucleated cells, counts were estimated from reference gene primer amplification. The method was immunoSEQ multiplex PCR; TCRdb's version includes in-frame clones alone and lacks a portion of them. V and J calls plus clone size are reproduced from that table; the DNA served to infer D and trimming. The sample has 210,000 or so clones, about 86% seen once. Germline V CDR1 and CDR2: SGHTA, FQGNSA. The CDR3 loop spans 14 amino acids. Trimming took 5 bases from V and 8 from J; bases not matched to a gene: 10. The data were obtained in a study of blood T cell repertoires in COVID-19. Study-level background: Samples representing acute and convalescent COVID-19 were sourced from the United States, Italy and Spain.

Material: peripheral blood. The receptor comes from a man between 18 and 29 years old with active or convalescent COVID-19. The J gene is TRBJ1-2, the V gene TRBV7-2; TRBD1 agrees at 8 bases. The CDR3 DNA sequence: TGTGCCAGCAGCCGGGACAGGACGATTGAGGGCTACACCTTC. It yields the protein CASSRDRTIEGYTF.